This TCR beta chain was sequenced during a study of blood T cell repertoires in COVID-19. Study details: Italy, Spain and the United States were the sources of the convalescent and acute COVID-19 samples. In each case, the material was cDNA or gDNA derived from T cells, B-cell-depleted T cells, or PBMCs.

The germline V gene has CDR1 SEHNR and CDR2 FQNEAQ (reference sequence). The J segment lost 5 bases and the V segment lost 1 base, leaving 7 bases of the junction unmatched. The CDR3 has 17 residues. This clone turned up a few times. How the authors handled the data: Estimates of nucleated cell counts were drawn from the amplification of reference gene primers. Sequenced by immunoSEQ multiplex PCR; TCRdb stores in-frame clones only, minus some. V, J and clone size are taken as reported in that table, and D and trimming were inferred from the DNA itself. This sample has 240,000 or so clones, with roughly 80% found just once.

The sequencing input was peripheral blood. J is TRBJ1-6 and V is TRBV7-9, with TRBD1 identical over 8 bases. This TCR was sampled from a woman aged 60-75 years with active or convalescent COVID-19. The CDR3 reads CASSLGAGGPNNSPLHF. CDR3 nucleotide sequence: TGTGCCAGCAGCTTAGGAGCAGGGGGCCCCAATAATTCACCCCTCCACTTT.